The present entry profiles one T cell receptor beta chain with its context. The sample comes from a study of cytomegalovirus exposure and HLA in healthy donors. In the PCR, 60 Vbeta and 13 Jbeta primers were used. Only in-frame clones appear in the TCRdb table, and some are missing; sequencing was by immunoSEQ multiplex PCR. The data show about 120,000 clones, approximately 80% seen once. CDR3 length equals 13 residues. Germline V gene sequence: CDR1 SQVTM, CDR2 ANQGSEA. V dropped 4 bases and J dropped 2; count of bases not matched to a gene: 3. The sequence came from a male donor in good health and CMV-seropositive. The chain employs TRBV29-1 and TRBJ2-3; 7 bases match TRBD1. Sequencing was performed on PBMCs. CDR3 DNA: TGCAGCGTTGCTCAGGGGGACACAGATACGCAGTATTTT. Encoded protein: CSVAQGDTDTQYF.